These 12 T cell receptor beta chains came from one sample sequenced in a study of T cells expressing NK-cell markers (TCRdb year 2020). Library creation used 5' RACE. These reads were obtained on an Illumina HiSeq 2000. Following TCRdb reprocessing, every CDR3 protein sequence forms one entry, and DNA is not provided. In this sample's table one finds some 390,000 distinct CDR3 sequences. The ten largest make up about 10% of the sample. The sample consisted of blood T cells: a sorted CD56 or NKG2C T cell subset, CD4+ or CD8+ T cells, or bulk PBMC T cells (not recorded which). Receptor source: a woman aged 45-59 years in good health. Donor details come from another sample of the same person, matched by shared clones.

The chain recombines TRBV7-8 with TRBJ2-1; the TCRdb D gene call, TRBD2, has no DNA to confirm it. Germline CDR1 reads SGHVS; CDR2 reads FQNEAQ. The CDR3 loop spans 14 amino acids. This chain's CDR3 is CASSQGLAVGEQFF.

The V and J genes are TRBV21-1 and TRBJ2-7; there is no DNA to check the TCRdb D call of TRBD1. TRBV21-1 counts as a pseudogene. The CDR3 loop spans 14 amino acids. CDR3 region: CASSTPGGIYEQYF.

The chain employs TRBV4-1 and TRBJ2-6; TCRdb's D gene call, TRBD2, goes unchecked for lack of DNA. Germline V lookup: CDR1 MGHRA, CDR2 YSYEKL. The CDR3 is 19 amino acids. CDR3 region: CASSQISLGRGTGANVLTF.

CDR3 in amino acids: CSARDGSGPNNEQFF. The rearrangement uses TRBV20-1 and TRBJ2-1; with no DNA, the TCRdb D assignment of TRBD2 cannot be verified. The CDR3 is 15 residues long. In germline, CDR1 is DFQATT, CDR2 SNEGSKA (reference sequence).

This chain connects TRBV20-1 to TRBJ2-1; lacking DNA, the TRBD2 call made by TCRdb goes unchecked. The CDR3 is 15 amino acids. The V gene's germline CDR1 is DFQATT and CDR2 SNEGSKA (reference sequence). CDR3 residues: CSARDLSRGEYEQFF.

The rearrangement uses TRBV4-2 and TRBJ2-1; TCRdb's assignment of TRBD1 cannot be checked, as there is no DNA. In germline, CDR1 is LGHNA, CDR2 YNFKEQ. The CDR3 loop spans 13 amino acids. The CDR3 here is CASSQVRGGDMFF.

The chain couples TRBV10-3 to TRBJ1-2. CDR1 is ENHRY and CDR2 is SYGVKD in the germline V gene. The CDR3 has 13 residues. The CDR3 protein is CAISESGSNGYTF.

The V gene is TRBV29-1, the J gene TRBJ1-1. Germline CDR1 reads SQVTM; CDR2 reads ANQGSEA. The length of the CDR3 is 12 residues. The CDR3 loop is CSVLREGTEAFF.

This rearrangement joins TRBV4-2 to TRBJ1-1; lacking DNA, the TRBD1 call made by TCRdb goes unchecked. Germline CDR1 is LGHNA and CDR2 is YNFKEQ. CDR3 size: 17 residues. CDR3 sequence: CASSQDQWGQPNTEAFF.

This chain connects TRBV2 to TRBJ2-1; TCRdb returns TRBD2, unconfirmable since there is no DNA. CDR3 length: 16 residues. CDR1 is SNHLY and CDR2 is FYNNEI in the germline V gene. This CDR3 reads CASSTPTSGRGYEQFF.

The chain is built from TRBV5-6 and TRBJ2-1; there is no DNA to check the TCRdb D call of TRBD2. The CDR3 sequence is 16 residues long. Per germline, CDR1 SGHDT and CDR2 YYEEEE. The chain's CDR3 is CASRVSSGSSYNEQFF.

The chain joins TRBV6-2 or TRBV6-3 to TRBJ2-3; TCRdb's D call, TRBD2, is unchecked because there is no DNA. The CDR3 runs 14 residues. Germline lookup yields CDR1 MNHEY and CDR2 SVGEGT. This chain's CDR3 is CASNRGGPADTQYF.